The entry that follows covers one TCR beta chain sequence. Profiling relied on immunoSEQ multiplex PCR, and the TCRdb table lists in-frame clones only, not all of them. The table shows tens of thousands of clones, with approximately 87% occurring only once. From germline, CDR1 is MDHEN and CDR2 SYDVKM. The V and J ends lost 8 bases and 2 bases respectively, with 28 bases between them. The CDR3 runs to 18 residues. This specimen comes from a study of OX40 agonist ivuxolimab in advanced cancers. Across the study: Hepatocellular carcinoma, melanoma, renal cell or head and neck cancer occurred in dose-escalation patients.

This clonotype originated in an adult with an advanced solid tumor such as melanoma, head and neck, liver or kidney cancer. This sample comprised CD4+ or CD8+ T cells sorted from blood, obtained in a trial of the OX40 agonist ivuxolimab. V and J are TRBV28 and TRBJ2-7, with D perhaps given as TRBD1 or TRBD2 (5 bases each). The CDR3 reads CASVRTGTSTFPPYEQYF. The CDR3 DNA sequence: TGTGCCAGCGTTCGAACCGGGACGTCGACCTTCCCCCCCTACGAGCAGTACTTC.